Listed below are T cell receptor beta chains from one sample, sequenced in a study of T cell changes during pregnancy in multiple sclerosis. The data were produced by immunoSEQ multiplex PCR, yet TCRdb's version contains in-frame clones alone and is incomplete. The sample includes about 89,000 clones, roughly 94% of them seen just once. The specimen comprised peripheral blood, sampled in the third trimester of pregnancy. The receptor set was obtained from a female donor with multiple sclerosis, enrolled in a pregnancy study. The CDR3 runs from the conserved cysteine through the conserved F or W. Fields, in order: clone size, J gene, V gene, D gene, CDR3 DNA, CDR3 protein. D genes are given only for firm matches. Size values are once, few and many counts, or a class for expanded clones, and some rows have none.

abundance: -
j_gene: TRBJ2-3
v_gene: TRBV19
d_gene: TRBD1
CDR3nt: TGTGCCAGTAGTTTGGGACAGAACACAGATACGCAGTATTTT
CDR3aa: CASSLGQNTDTQYF

abundance: -
j_gene: TRBJ1-1
v_gene: TRBV19
d_gene: TRBD1
CDR3nt: TGTGCCAGTAGTATGGACAGGGGGTATTTAGGCACTGAAGCTTTCTTT
CDR3aa: CASSMDRGYLGTEAFF

abundance: -
j_gene: TRBJ2-2
v_gene: TRBV19
d_gene: TRBD1
CDR3nt: TGTGCCAGTAGTTCCCCCAGGGGGACCGGGGAGCTGTTTTTT
CDR3aa: CASSSPRGTGELFF

abundance: -
j_gene: TRBJ2-1
v_gene: TRBV2
d_gene: TRBD1
CDR3nt: TGTGCCAGCATCCGGGACAGGGGGAATGAGCAGTTCTTC
CDR3aa: CASIRDRGNEQFF

abundance: -
j_gene: TRBJ1-5
v_gene: TRBV4-1
d_gene: -
CDR3nt: TGCGCCAGCAGCCAAGATCCAGGGTTTAGCAATCAGCCCCAGCATTTT
CDR3aa: CASSQDPGFSNQPQHF

abundance: -
j_gene: TRBJ2-5
v_gene: TRBV4-1
d_gene: TRBD2
CDR3nt: TGCGCCAGCAGCCAAGGGACTAGCGGGCAAGAGACCCAGTACTTC
CDR3aa: CASSQGTSGQETQYF

abundance: -
j_gene: TRBJ2-7
v_gene: TRBV5-1
d_gene: -
CDR3nt: TGCGCCAGCAGCTTGGTGTTAGGGGGTACGGCCTACGAGCAGTACTTC
CDR3aa: CASSLVLGGTAYEQYF

abundance: -
j_gene: TRBJ1-2
v_gene: TRBV5-4
d_gene: TRBD1
CDR3nt: TGTGCCAGCAGCTTAAAAGTGCAGGGGGCCGTTACTAACTATGGCTACACCTTC
CDR3aa: CASSLKVQGAVTNYGYTF

abundance: -
j_gene: TRBJ2-7
v_gene: TRBV5-1
d_gene: TRBD2
CDR3nt: TGCGCCAGCAGCCCGGGACTAGCGGGAGTTTACGAGCAGTACTTC
CDR3aa: CASSPGLAGVYEQYF

abundance: -
j_gene: TRBJ2-4
v_gene: TRBV6-1
d_gene: -
CDR3nt: TGTGCCAGCAGTGAAGGTTCCCTAGCCAAAAACATTCAGTACTTC
CDR3aa: CASSEGSLAKNIQYF

abundance: once
j_gene: TRBJ2-1
v_gene: TRBV9
d_gene: TRBD1
CDR3nt: TGTGCCAGCAGTGCCCTGACAGGGGGCGCGTCTTACAATGAGCAGTTCTTC
CDR3aa: CASSALTGGASYNEQFF

abundance: -
j_gene: TRBJ2-7
v_gene: TRBV9
d_gene: TRBD2
CDR3nt: TGTGCCAGCAGCCCTGGGGGGGGCTACGAGCAGTACTTC
CDR3aa: CASSPGGGYEQYF

abundance: -
j_gene: TRBJ2-7
v_gene: TRBV4-2
d_gene: TRBD1
CDR3nt: TGTGCCAGCAGCCAACTCGAGACAGGGGGCTACGAGCAGTACTTC
CDR3aa: CASSQLETGGYEQYF

abundance: once
j_gene: TRBJ1-1
v_gene: TRBV7-3
d_gene: -
CDR3nt: TGTGCCAGCAGCTTGACCGGGACTGAAGCTTTCTTT
CDR3aa: CASSLTGTEAFF

abundance: -
j_gene: TRBJ2-6
v_gene: TRBV19
d_gene: TRBD1
CDR3nt: TGTGCCAGTAGTACCGACAGGGAAGGGGCCAACGTCCTGACTTTC
CDR3aa: CASSTDREGANVLTF

abundance: -
j_gene: TRBJ2-7
v_gene: TRBV10-3
d_gene: TRBD1
CDR3nt: TGTGCCATCAGTGGAAGGGACAGGAACTACGAGCAGTACTTC
CDR3aa: CAISGRDRNYEQYF

abundance: -
j_gene: TRBJ2-3
v_gene: TRBV27
d_gene: -
CDR3nt: TGTGCCAGCAGTTTAGGGGGCTCAGATACGCAGTATTTT
CDR3aa: CASSLGGSDTQYF

abundance: -
j_gene: TRBJ2-3
v_gene: TRBV13
d_gene: -
CDR3nt: TGTGCCAGCAGCTTAGCCAGGGGAGTATCAGATACGCAGTATTTT
CDR3aa: CASSLARGVSDTQYF

abundance: -
j_gene: TRBJ2-5
v_gene: TRBV7-2
d_gene: -
CDR3nt: TGTGCCAGCAGATCTCCGGGATACCAAGAGACCCAGTACTTC
CDR3aa: CASRSPGYQETQYF

abundance: few
j_gene: TRBJ1-1
v_gene: TRBV19
d_gene: -
CDR3nt: TGTGCCAGTAGCGCCGCAGGGAAAGCTTTCTTT
CDR3aa: CASSAAGKAFF

abundance: -
j_gene: TRBJ1-2
v_gene: TRBV19
d_gene: TRBD1
CDR3nt: TGTGCCAGTGGGGGGACTGAGACAGGGGGCAGGAATGGCTACACCTTC
CDR3aa: CASGGTETGGRNGYTF

abundance: -
j_gene: TRBJ2-1
v_gene: TRBV27
d_gene: -
CDR3nt: TGTGCCAGCAGTTTGAGAACTTACTACAATGAGCAGTTCTTC
CDR3aa: CASSLRTYYNEQFF

abundance: -
j_gene: TRBJ2-7
v_gene: TRBV4-2
d_gene: -
CDR3nt: TGTGCCAGCAGCCAGTTCCCATCGGGGCGGGACTCCTACGAGCAGTACTTC
CDR3aa: CASSQFPSGRDSYEQYF

abundance: -
j_gene: TRBJ2-7
v_gene: TRBV18
d_gene: -
CDR3nt: TGTGCCAGCTCAAACCGGGACACAGTCTACGAGCAGTACTTC
CDR3aa: CASSNRDTVYEQYF

abundance: once
j_gene: TRBJ2-1
v_gene: TRBV6-5
d_gene: -
CDR3nt: TGTGCCAGCAGTTACGGCGGGGGCGGATCCTATGAGCAGTTCTTC
CDR3aa: CASSYGGGGSYEQFF

abundance: -
j_gene: TRBJ2-2
v_gene: TRBV4-2
d_gene: TRBD2
CDR3nt: TGTGCCAGCAGCCAAGAAACTAGCGCGACCACCGGGGAGCTGTTTTTT
CDR3aa: CASSQETSATTGELFF

abundance: -
j_gene: TRBJ2-2
v_gene: TRBV28
d_gene: -
CDR3nt: TGTGCCAGCAGTCCGGAGAGCCAGGGGGAGCTGTTTTTT
CDR3aa: CASSPESQGELFF

abundance: -
j_gene: TRBJ2-7
v_gene: TRBV6-5
d_gene: -
CDR3nt: TGTGCCACTTCAGGGGCTGGGAGCTACGAGCAGTACTTC
CDR3aa: CATSGAGSYEQYF

abundance: -
j_gene: TRBJ2-5
v_gene: TRBV7-7
d_gene: -
CDR3nt: TGTGCCAGCAGCCCTTATCTGGGAGGAGAGACCCAGTACTTC
CDR3aa: CASSPYLGGETQYF